The rows below give T cell receptor beta chains drawn from one sample of a study of shared clonotypes between healthy human individuals. Clones were read by immunoSEQ multiplex PCR, and TCRdb kept only the in-frame ones, dropping some. The sample has 2 million or so clones, 90% to 95% seen once; the top ten hold about 0.13%. The sample comprised naive CD4+ T cells sorted from blood. The receptor set was obtained from a man aged 18 to 29 in good health. Both conserved end residues are part of each CDR3. Each record gives: D gene, V gene, CDR3 length, J gene, clone size, CDR3 DNA, CDR3 protein. The D gene is left open where the match is weak. Not all rows give a size; the values are once, few, many and, for expanded clones, a class.

-	TRBV7-8	15	TRBJ2-7	-	TGTGCCAGCAGCTTAGGCGGACAGCGACTGTACGAGCAGTACTTC	CASSLGGQRLYEQYF
-	TRBV25-1	14	TRBJ1-4	-	TGTGCCAGCAGCCCGGGTTTGGGCAATGAAAAACTGTTTTTT	CASSPGLGNEKLFF
-	TRBV28	14	TRBJ2-7	-	TGTGCCAGCAGTTCGGGGGGCCTCGCCTACGAGCAGTACTTC	CASSSGGLAYEQYF
-	TRBV6-5	13	TRBJ2-3	-	TGTGCCAGCAATCGGGATGGCACAGATACGCAGTATTTT	CASNRDGTDTQYF
TRBD2	TRBV18	16	TRBJ2-1	-	TGTGCCAGCTCACCGACGGCGGGAGGGCCACATAATGAGCAGTTCTTC	CASSPTAGGPHNEQFF
-	TRBV6-1	13	TRBJ2-5	-	TGTGCCAGCAGGGGACCTTCCCAAGAGACCCAGTACTTC	CASRGPSQETQYF
-	TRBV18	15	TRBJ1-2	-	TGTGCCAGCTCACCGGGAAGGGGACCTAACTATGGCTACACCTTC	CASSPGRGPNYGYTF
-	TRBV4-3	14	TRBJ1-5	-	TGCGCCAGCAGCCAAGATTGGGGGGGTCAGCCCCAGCATTTT	CASSQDWGGQPQHF
-	TRBV28	15	TRBJ1-2	once	TGTGCCAGCAGTTTAGAAGGCGGCAGTAACTATGGCTACACCTTC	CASSLEGGSNYGYTF
TRBD1	TRBV29-1	15	TRBJ1-2	-	TGCAGCGTTGGCACTACGGGACAGGGGGCTGCTGGCTACACCTTC	CSVGTTGQGAAGYTF
TRBD2	TRBV5-1	15	TRBJ2-1	-	TGCGCCAGCAGCTTGGTAGCGGGGGGAACTAATGAGCAGTTCTTC	CASSLVAGGTNEQFF
-	TRBV19	15	TRBJ2-1	-	TGTGCCACTCGATCGGGATTCAGCTCCTACAATGAGCAGTTCTTC	CATRSGFSSYNEQFF
-	TRBV10-2	13	TRBJ1-3	-	TGCGCCAGCAGTGTTGGGTCTGGAAACACCATATATTTT	CASSVGSGNTIYF
-	TRBV4-1	17	TRBJ2-7	-	TGCGCCAGCAGCCAAAAAGGGAAGGGGACACTTTCCTACGAGCAGTACTTC	CASSQKGKGTLSYEQYF
-	TRBV13	14	TRBJ1-6	-	TGTGCCAGCAGCTGGAACAGGGATAATTCACCCCTCCACTTT	CASSWNRDNSPLHF
-	TRBV7-2	13	TRBJ2-5	once	TGTGCCAGCAGCTTAAGCAGGTCGGTGGGCCAGTACTTC	CASSLSRSVGQYF
-	TRBV10-3	13	TRBJ1-4	-	TGTGCCATCAGTGAGGGGGTCGGTGAAAAACTGTTTTTT	CAISEGVGEKLFF
TRBD2	TRBV7-9	16	TRBJ2-7	-	TGTGCCAGCAGCTCGGGAGGGGGACTAGGAGGATACGAGCAGTACTTC	CASSSGGGLGGYEQYF
TRBD1	TRBV4-1	15	TRBJ1-6	once	TGCGCCAGCAGCGAACGGACAGGGGTAAATTCACCCCTCCACTTT	CASSERTGVNSPLHF
-	TRBV19	14	TRBJ1-2	-	TGTGCCAGTAGTATCCAGACTTCTAACTATGGCTACACCTTC	CASSIQTSNYGYTF
TRBD1	TRBV7-9	15	TRBJ2-3	-	TGTGCCAGCAGCTTAGGGGACAGGCCCACAGATACGCAGTATTTT	CASSLGDRPTDTQYF
TRBD1	TRBV28	15	TRBJ1-3	-	TGTGCCACCCGACCGACAGGGGGCTCGGGAAACACCATATATTTT	CATRPTGGSGNTIYF
TRBD1	TRBV19	17	TRBJ1-6	-	TGTGCCAGTAGTACCATTTCCGGGACAGACTCCAATTCACCCCTCCACTTT	CASSTISGTDSNSPLHF
-	TRBV4-1	18	TRBJ1-1	-	TGCGCCAGCAGCCCCCCCCCTCCTATGGCGGGCCGCCGCACTAAAGCTTTCTTT	CASSPPPPMAGRRTKAFF
-	TRBV5-1	16	TRBJ1-3	-	TGCGCCAGCAGCTTGGAGGCTCCCAGCTCTGGAAACACCATATATTTT	CASSLEAPSSGNTIYF
-	TRBV19	13	TRBJ2-7	-	TGTGTCAGCCGCACGGGACCCGCCTCCGAGCAGTACTTC	CVSRTGPASEQYF
-	TRBV4-3	15	TRBJ1-6	once	TGCGCCAGCAGCCAAGATTGGCGGGAGAATTCACCCCTCCACTTT	CASSQDWRENSPLHF
-	TRBV18	14	TRBJ1-2	-	TGTGCCAGCTCACCCGACAGCCTTAACTATGGCTACACCTTC	CASSPDSLNYGYTF
TRBD1	TRBV14	15	TRBJ1-2	-	TGTGCCAGCAGCCAAGACCCCGGGACAGAGTATGGCTACACCTTC	CASSQDPGTEYGYTF
-	TRBV19	17	TRBJ1-4	-	TGTGCCAGTAGTATTTGGGGAACCCACGCAACTAATGAAAAACTGTTTTTT	CASSIWGTHATNEKLFF
-	TRBV4-3	14	TRBJ2-2	-	TGCGCCAGCAGCTCGGGACGCAACACCGGGGAGCTGTTTTTT	CASSSGRNTGELFF
-	TRBV6-1	15	TRBJ1-1	-	TGTGCCAGCGGGGGGCGTACGCCGTTGAACACTGAAGCTTTCTTT	CASGGRTPLNTEAFF